These T cell receptor beta chains were read from a single sample in a study of CDR3 diversity in severe acne. MiXCR, run by TCRdb on the PCR reads, gives a single entry per CDR3 protein. The sample lists around 100,000 distinct CDR3 sequences, roughly 51% occurring once. Material: blood. Receptor source: a male donor with acne. Each CDR3 is given with its conserved first and last residue. The D gene is left open where the match is weak. Rows may omit the clone size; those that give it use once, few, many or a size class.

abundance,d_gene,v_gene,j_gene,CDR3nt,CDR3aa
-,-,TRBV29-1,TRBJ2-2,TGCAGCGTTCTCTCTTCCCTCGGGGAGCTGTTTTTT,CSVLSSLGELFF
-,-,TRBV20-1,TRBJ2-7,TGCAGTGCTAGAGTTCGGGGGTCCTACGAGCAGTACTTC,CSARVRGSYEQYF
many,TRBD2,TRBV13,TRBJ2-7,TGTGCCAGCAGCCCTGGACTAGCGGAAAATTACGAGCAGTACTTC,CASSPGLAENYEQYF
few,TRBD1,TRBV4-2,TRBJ1-1,TGTGCCAGCAGCTCCCTTACAGGGGCCACTGAAGCTTTCTTT,CASSSLTGATEAFF
many,TRBD2,TRBV5-6,TRBJ2-3,TGTGCCAGCAGCCCTCGGACTAGCGGGAGTCCAGATACGCAGTATTTT,CASSPRTSGSPDTQYF
-,-,TRBV2,TRBJ2-3,TGTGCCAGCAGTCCGGCAGGGAGCAGCACAGATACGCAGTATTTT,CASSPAGSSTDTQYF
-,-,TRBV15,TRBJ2-5,TGTGCCACCAGCAGAGATTACGGAACCCAAGAGACCCAGTACTTC,CATSRDYGTQETQYF
many,-,TRBV29-1,TRBJ2-1,TGCAGCTCACCTGCGGGACAGTACTCCTACAATGAGCAGTTCTTC,CSSPAGQYSYNEQFF
-,-,TRBV25-1,TRBJ1-6,TGTGCCAGCAGTGCCTCACCCCTCCACTTT,CASSASPLHF
-,-,TRBV9,TRBJ2-5,TGTGCCAGCAGCTTAGAAGGCAGGGACCAAGAGACCCAGTACTTC,CASSLEGRDQETQYF
-,-,TRBV12-3/TRBV12-4,TRBJ2-5,TGTGCCAGCAGCTTGGGCTGGTTGGAGACCCAGTACTTC,CASSLGWLETQYF
few,TRBD1,TRBV9,TRBJ1-3,TGTGCCAGCAGTACAGGGGACATTGGAAGCACCATATATTTT,CASSTGDIGSTIYF
-,-,TRBV7-9,TRBJ1-4,TGTGCCAGCAGAATCACGAGGGGGAGCACTAATGAAAAACTGTTTTTT,CASRITRGSTNEKLFF
few,-,TRBV12-3/TRBV12-4,TRBJ1-6,TGTGCCAGCATGAGGCCGATCATGACAGGATCACCCCTCCACTTT,CASMRPIMTGSPLHF
-,-,TRBV29-1,TRBJ2-7,TGCGGCGTTAGGGGCGGGGGCTTCTACGAGCAGTACTTC,CGVRGGGFYEQYF
-,-,TRBV7-8,TRBJ2-3,TGTACCAGCAGCTCAGTTGAGGGTAGCGGCCGCACAGATACGCAGTATTTT,CTSSSVEGSGRTDTQYF
few,-,TRBV11-3,TRBJ2-5,TGTGCCAGCAGCTCCAGGCTAGCCGAAGACATAGAGACCCAGTACTTC,CASSSRLAEDIETQYF
-,TRBD1,TRBV7-9,TRBJ2-2,TGTGCCAGCAGCCGGACAGGGAATAAGCCCACCGGGGAGCTGTTTTTT,CASSRTGNKPTGELFF
-,-,TRBV7-2,TRBJ2-2,TGTGCCAGCAGCTTAGCACAGGGTGACACCGGGGAGCTGTTTTTT,CASSLAQGDTGELFF
-,-,TRBV12-3/TRBV12-4,TRBJ2-7,TGTGCCAGCAGTTTTTCCGCCCTTCCAGGGGTCCACGAGCAGTACTTC,CASSFSALPGVHEQYF
few,-,TRBV6-2/TRBV6-3,TRBJ2-7,TGTGCCAGCAGTAGCGAATCCTACGAGCAGTACTTC,CASSSESYEQYF
-,-,TRBV7-9,TRBJ1-1,TGTGCCAGCAGCTTCCTGACGGGGGAAGCTTTCTTT,CASSFLTGEAFF